Detailed here is one T cell receptor beta chain. The data are from a study of control samples from healthy donors and cancer patients. Profiled with immunoSEQ multiplex PCR; TCRdb holds only in-frame clones, not every one. Found here are roughly 86,000 clones, roughly nine tenths of them singletons; the top ten hold around 16%. This sequence originates from a man under 40 in good health. Sequenced: blood.

This CDR3 reads CASSRTSGTDTQYF. CDR3 sequence (DNA): TGTGCCAGCAGCCGGACTAGCGGCACAGATACGCAGTATTTT. The V and J genes are TRBV13 and TRBJ2-3; TRBD2 matches 9 bases. The CDR3 length is 14 residues. Per the germline V gene, CDR1 is PRHDT and CDR2 is FYEKMQ (reference sequence). V lost 5 bases, J lost 1 base, and 1 base stayed unmatched.